These T cell receptor beta chains were read from a single sample in a study of OX40 agonist ivuxolimab in advanced cancers. Sequenced by immunoSEQ multiplex PCR; TCRdb stores in-frame clones only, minus some. The repertoire consists of 40,000 to 45,000 clones, with 80% occurring once and the leading ten covering about 10%. Sample: CD4+ or CD8+ T cells sorted from blood, taken in a trial of the OX40 agonist ivuxolimab. The receptor set was obtained from an adult with an advanced solid tumor such as melanoma, head and neck, liver or kidney cancer. CDR3s include the opening cysteine and the closing phenylalanine or tryptophan. A D gene is named only where the DNA matches it firmly. Part of the rows lack a size; the others show once, few, many or a class for expanded clones.

V gene	J gene	CDR3 length	D gene	clone size	CDR3 DNA	CDR3 protein
TRBV30	TRBJ1-1	13	-	-	TGTGCCTGGCGGAGGTTCGGGAATACTGAAGCTTTCTTT	CAWRRFGNTEAFF
TRBV28	TRBJ1-2	14	-	-	TGTGCCAGCAGTTCGCCAGTGGGGTTGCATGGCTACACCTTC	CASSSPVGLHGYTF
TRBV11-3	TRBJ1-5	16	TRBD1	-	TGTGCCAGCAGTCTCGGTTGGACAGGTATTAATCAGCCCCAGCATTTT	CASSLGWTGINQPQHF
TRBV7-8	TRBJ1-5	13	-	-	TGTGCCAGCAGCTTTCAGGGGTATCAGCCCCAGCATTTT	CASSFQGYQPQHF
TRBV6-5	TRBJ1-5	15	TRBD1	-	TGTGCCAGCAGGCGGACAACAGGGGGCAAGCAGCCCCAGCATTTT	CASRRTTGGKQPQHF
TRBV2	TRBJ1-1	14	TRBD1	-	TGTGCCAGCAGAGACAGGGAGGCGAGCACTGAAGCTTTCTTT	CASRDREASTEAFF
TRBV4-3	TRBJ2-3	13	-	few	TGCGCCAGCAGCCCCCGGACAGCAGATACGCAGTATTTT	CASSPRTADTQYF
TRBV5-1	TRBJ2-7	17	TRBD1	few	TGCGCCAGCAGCTTATTCCCCGGGACAGGGGTCTCCTACGAGCAGTACTTC	CASSLFPGTGVSYEQYF
TRBV9	TRBJ2-2	14	-	-	TGTGCCAGCAGCCCACAGGGGAACACCGGGGAGCTGTTTTTT	CASSPQGNTGELFF
TRBV28	TRBJ2-7	12	-	-	TGTGCCAGCAGCTTACCCCCCCGCGAGCAGTACTTC	CASSLPPREQYF
TRBV6-1	TRBJ2-1	15	-	few	TGTGCCAGCAATGAAAGGTTGTGGTTTAGGGGAGAGCAGTTCTTC	CASNERLWFRGEQFF
TRBV5-1	TRBJ2-1	14	-	-	TGCGCCAGCAGCTTGGAACGCTCCTACAATGAGCAGTTCTTC	CASSLERSYNEQFF
TRBV4-3	TRBJ2-5	16	-	-	TGCGCCAGCAGCCAAGATCGCAGCGTTAATGAAGAGACCCAGTACTTC	CASSQDRSVNEETQYF
TRBV11-2	TRBJ2-3	19	-	-	TGTGCCAGCAGCTTAGTAGCCCCCTATAACGAGAGGGTCGGGGATACGCAGTATTTT	CASSLVAPYNERVGDTQYF
TRBV19	TRBJ2-5	13	-	-	TGTGCCAGTAGTACGGGCAGCCAAGAGACCCAGTACTTC	CASSTGSQETQYF
TRBV4-3	TRBJ2-7	15	-	-	TGCGCCAGCAGCCTCCAAGGCGGAGGCGGCTACGAGCAGTACTTC	CASSLQGGGGYEQYF